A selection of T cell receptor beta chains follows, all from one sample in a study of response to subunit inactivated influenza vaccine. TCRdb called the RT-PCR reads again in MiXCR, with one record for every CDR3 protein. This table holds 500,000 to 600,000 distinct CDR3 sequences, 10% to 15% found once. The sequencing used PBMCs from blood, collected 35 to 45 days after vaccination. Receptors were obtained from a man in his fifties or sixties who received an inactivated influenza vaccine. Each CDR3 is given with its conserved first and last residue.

CDR3 protein: CASSQSGQFYEQYF
V gene: TRBV3-1
J gene: TRBJ2-7

CDR3 protein: CSVEWVDRGSSYNEQFF
V gene: TRBV29-1
J gene: TRBJ2-1

CDR3 protein: CASSQEGPRGSYNEQFF
V gene: TRBV4-3
J gene: TRBJ2-1

CDR3 protein: CASSLEPSASGGIYHTDTQYF
V gene: TRBV7-6
J gene: TRBJ2-3

CDR3 protein: CASSYSWQAVGGYTF
V gene: TRBV6-5
J gene: TRBJ1-2

CDR3 protein: CTSSSRTGSYEQYF
V gene: TRBV5-1
J gene: TRBJ2-7

CDR3 protein: CSARDGLAGDNQETQYF
V gene: TRBV20-1
J gene: TRBJ2-5

CDR3 protein: CASSPRPREEETQYF
V gene: TRBV13
J gene: TRBJ2-5

CDR3 protein: CASSVGQGTYNEQFF
V gene: TRBV2
J gene: TRBJ2-1

CDR3 protein: CSARLEGERETQYF
V gene: TRBV20-1
J gene: TRBJ2-5

CDR3 protein: CASSPPRGTSTYEQYF
V gene: TRBV7-2
J gene: TRBJ2-7

CDR3 protein: CASSRRQGSSYEQYF
V gene: TRBV12-3/TRBV12-4
J gene: TRBJ2-7

CDR3 protein: CASTKRGETEAFF
V gene: TRBV19
J gene: TRBJ1-1

CDR3 protein: CASSFAFREPQHF
V gene: TRBV7-2
J gene: TRBJ1-5

CDR3 protein: CASSSPLRVSEGYTF
V gene: TRBV28
J gene: TRBJ1-2